The rows below give T cell receptor beta chains drawn from one sample of a study of human T cells and chemical hapten exposure. TCRdb ran MiXCR on the RACE reads and lists one entry per CDR3 protein. The data hold some 94,000 distinct CDR3 sequences, with under 15% observed a single time. The sequences come from whole blood, collected in connection with sensitization to the hapten diphenylcyclopropenone (DPC). All receptors come from a woman aged 40 to 50 with alopecia areata. Some clones in this sample may be carry-over from other donors' samples. Both conserved end residues are part of each CDR3.

v_call cdr3_aa
TRBV6-5 CASSYVQDTNEQFF
TRBV9 CASSTPSGSEKTQYF
TRBV6-5 CASSRRGGEKLFF
TRBV6-2/TRBV6-3 CASSWPSRNTEAFF
TRBV5-5 CASSLGDRNTDTQYF
TRBV20-1 CSASRQRVNTEAFF
TRBV12-3/TRBV12-4 CASSPRTSGYQDTQYF
TRBV20-1 CSATDSDGTYEQYF
TRBV2 CASSQGLAGTNNEQFF
TRBV7-9 CASSFAWDEQFF